Presented here are 8 T cell receptor beta chains from one specimen sequenced in a study of cytomegalovirus exposure and HLA in healthy donors. The primer mix had 60 Vbeta and 13 Jbeta primers. Some clones are missing from TCRdb's copy, which holds only in-frame ones; the method was immunoSEQ multiplex PCR. The sample includes about 170,000 clones, 75% to 85% of them seen just once. The source material was PBMCs. The receptors come from a woman aged 50 to 60 in good health and CMV-seronegative.

The chain is built from TRBV5-6 and TRBJ2-7; D perhaps matches TRBD2 (6 bases). Per germline, CDR1 SGHDT and CDR2 YYEEEE. The CDR3 covers 15 residues. V lost 3 bases to trimming and J lost 0 bases, with 13 bases between them. The CDR3 region has the DNA TGTGCCAGCAGCTCCCGAGCGGGCCTCTCCTACGAGCAGTACTTC. This translates into CASSSRAGLSYEQYF.

This rearrangement joins TRBV19 to TRBJ1-4; TRBD1 matches at 10 bases. V was clipped by 5 bases and J by 8 bases; unmatched bases: 5. CDR3 length equals 14 residues. Germline V gene data show CDR1 as LNHDA and CDR2 as SQIVND (reference sequence). The CDR3 region is CASSPWDRGEKLFF. The CDR3 DNA follows: TGTGCCAGTAGTCCTTGGGACAGGGGCGAAAAACTGTTTTTT.

J is TRBJ2-7 and V is TRBV28; a possible D gene is TRBD1 (5 bases). CDR1 is MDHEN and CDR2 is SYDVKM in the germline V gene. V was clipped by 7 bases and J by 4 bases, with 14 bases between them. The CDR3 loop spans 13 amino acids. CDR3 loop: CASTMGLKYEQYF. CDR3 coding DNA: TGTGCCAGCACGATGGGGCTGAAATACGAGCAGTACTTC.

The CDR3: CASSFLQGEGADTQYF. The CDR3 nucleotides read TGCGCCAGCAGCTTCCTACAGGGGGAAGGGGCAGATACGCAGTATTTT. The chain recombines TRBV5-1 with TRBJ2-3; TRBD1 matches 8 bases. The length of the CDR3 is 16 residues. Germline V gene data show CDR1 as SGHRS and CDR2 as YFSETQ. Trimming removed 2 bases from V and 4 bases from J; junction bases left unmatched: 9.

The chain uses TRBV6-5 and TRBJ2-5; D is unresolved. CDR1 MNHEY and CDR2 SVGAGI come from the germline V gene. The CDR3 is 12 amino acids. Trimming took 2 bases from V and 4 from J, leaving 5 bases between them. For the CDR3, the DNA is TGTGCCAGCAGTTACCCCAGAGAGACCCAGTACTTC. Translation gives CASSYPRETQYF.

The rearrangement uses TRBV7-2 and TRBJ2-7, with D possibly matching TRBD1 (6 bases). This CDR3 contains 14 residues. From germline, CDR1 is SGHTA and CDR2 FQGNSA. V was clipped by 1 base and J by 2 bases, with 9 bases between them. CDR3 amino acids: CASSLGWTAYEQYF. The DNA of the CDR3 is TGTGCCAGCAGCTTAGGTTGGACAGCCTACGAGCAGTACTTC.

The genes are TRBV10-2 and TRBJ2-7, with 7 bases fitting TRBD1. CDR1 is WSHSY and CDR2 is SAAADI in the germline V gene. The CDR3 contains 13 residues. V gave up 4 bases and J gave up 6 bases; unmatched junction bases: 6. The CDR3 sequence: CASSVKQGFEQYF. The CDR3, as DNA: TGCGCCAGCAGTGTAAAACAGGGGTTCGAGCAGTACTTC.

The chain has TRBV5-6 and TRBJ2-3, with unresolved D. Trimming cost V 2 bases and J 0 bases, with 13 bases left between them. This CDR3 spans 16 amino acids. Germline V gene lookup returns CDR1 SGHDT and CDR2 YYEEEE. This CDR3 reads CASSFSVRKSTDTQYF. CDR3 coding DNA: TGTGCCAGCAGCTTCTCGGTCCGAAAAAGCACAGATACGCAGTATTTT.